The sequence of this TCR beta chain was determined in a study of cytomegalovirus exposure and HLA in healthy donors. The study ran its PCR with 60 Vbeta and 13 Jbeta primers. Methods used by the authors: A follow-up analysis tallied around 80 million unique TCR beta chains, approximately 11 million shared. The data were produced by immunoSEQ multiplex PCR, yet TCRdb's version contains in-frame clones alone and is incomplete. The D gene and trimming were derived from the DNA, and the V and J assignments and clone size from that table. The sample has about 150,000 clones, approximately 72% seen once. This clone appeared a few times. Its antigen is not known. Whole-study results and caveats: TRBV6-2, TRBV6-3 and other indistinguishable V segments were excluded.

This CDR3 is built from 13 residues. V dropped 3 bases and J dropped 7; count of bases not matched to a gene: 5. CDR1 is MNHEY, CDR2 SMNVEV, per germline (reference sequence). This sequence was found in a woman aged 55 to 70 in good health and CMV-seronegative. Sequencing used PBMCs. The chain employs TRBV27 and TRBJ1-1; 7 bases are shared with TRBD1. The CDR3 is CASSFQGVGEAFF. DNA of the CDR3: TGTGCCAGCAGTTTCCAGGGGGTGGGTGAAGCTTTCTTT.